The TCR beta chain under discussion was sequenced for a study of regulatory T cells in long-lasting Graves disease. Building of the TCR beta libraries involved iRepertoire HTBI primers and Arm-PCR of CDR3 regions. TCRdb re-derived calls from the multiplex PCR reads in MiXCR, one entry per CDR3 protein. The sample shows 200,000 to 250,000 distinct CDR3 sequences, 20% to 25% of them seen only once. Points from the study as a whole: Less diverse TCR repertoires were seen in persistent Graves' patients than in newly diagnosed ones. A reduction in accuracy may have resulted from the small sample size.

The CDR3 runs 16 residues. Trimming cost V 7 bases and J 6 bases; bases outside gene matches: 13. From germline, CDR1 is ENHRY and CDR2 SYGVKD. Regarding this clonotype: Its target is not known.

Time point noted: newly diagnosed GD, antithyroid drugs for less than 3 months. PBMC RNA served as the TCR library source. All patients originated from an endocrinology department located in Xi'an, China. The EDTA tubes were filled with around 9.2 milliliters of drawn peripheral blood. The chain carries TRBV10-3 and TRBJ2-7; 12 bases line up with TRBD2. The sample here was peripheral blood mononuclear cells (PBMCs), taken at new diagnosis, from a patient treated with antithyroid drugs. The sequence was obtained from a female donor with Graves disease. Written as DNA, the CDR3 is TGTGCCATCACTGACGCGGGACTAGCGGGTTTGGGCGAGCAGTACTTC. Amino acids: CAITDAGLAGLGEQYF.